These 21 T cell receptor beta chains originate from one sample sequenced in a study of blood T cells in healthy people across ages. The use of a sample-barcoded 5' primer and a J-beta primer mix characterized a second PCR of roughly 6 to 11 cycles. One entry per CDR3 protein results from TCRdb running MiXCR on the 5' RACE reads. The data show about 780,000 distinct CDR3 sequences, with about 42% seen just once and roughly 18% held by the top ten. Source material: blood. These receptors were collected from an elderly man in good health.

This clonotype was seen just once. The rearrangement links TRBV6-2 or TRBV6-3 to TRBJ2-7, with a possible D match to TRBD1 (6 bases). The CDR3 extends over 11 amino acids. Trimming took 11 bases from V and 1 from J, leaving 9 bases between them. The V gene's germline CDR1 is MNHEY and CDR2 SVGEGT. CDR3 coding DNA: TGTGCCGTGGGGGCGTCCTACGAGCAGTACTTC. Translation gives CAVGASYEQYF.

This rearrangement joins TRBV28 to TRBJ2-3; D may match TRBD1 or TRBD2 (5 bases each). This CDR3 has 15 residues. V was cut by 3 bases and J by 2 bases, with 12 bases left in between. Germline values: CDR1 MDHEN, CDR2 SYDVKM. The chain's CDR3 is CASSFVGTLTDTQYF. The DNA of the CDR3 is TGTGCCAGCAGTTTCGTCGGGACCCTCACAGATACGCAGTATTTT.

This clonotype was detected a few times. The chain is built from TRBV7-6 and TRBJ2-3; D possibly matches TRBD1 or TRBD2 (6 bases each). CDR1 SGHVS and CDR2 FNYEAQ come from the germline V gene. V was pared by 1 base and J by 4 bases, with 15 bases between. The CDR3 has 16 residues. DNA of the CDR3: TGTGCCAGCAGCTTAGTCCAGGGGACTTCCCCAGATACGCAGTATTTT. Translating it yields CASSLVQGTSPDTQYF.

The DNA for the CDR3 is TGTGCCAGCAGTTTAATGCCAACCTTTGGGACCCAGTACTTC. Translating gives CASSLMPTFGTQYF. The chain carries TRBV27 and TRBJ2-7, with D uncertain. The DNA end favors TRBJ2-5, so the J call may be wrong. CDR3 length equals 14 residues. CDR1 and CDR2 from the germline V gene are MNHEY and SMNVEV (reference sequence).

In its sample, this clonotype was seen a few times. The CDR3 nucleotides read TGTGCCAGCAGCAAACGGATGGGACTAGCGGGAGTGTGTTGTTTGGGGCCGGCTTCCTACGAGCAGTACTTC. Protein product: CASSKRMGLAGVCCLGPASYEQYF. J is TRBJ2-7 and V is TRBV21-1; the table assigns TRBD2, which was not confirmed against the DNA. TRBV21-1 is labeled a pseudogene. The CDR3 is 24 residues long.

This clonotype has only one observation. This rearrangement joins TRBV6-5 to TRBJ1-5; 8 nucleotides align to TRBD1. The germline gives CDR1 MNHEY, CDR2 SVGAGI. The CDR3 has 13 residues. V lost 6 bases and J lost 5; bases outside the gene matches: 3. In DNA, the CDR3 is TGTGCCAGCAGAGAACAGGGGGATCAGCCCCAGCATTTT. Translated, it gives CASREQGDQPQHF.

CDR3 nucleotide sequence: TGTGCCAGCAGCTTTGGCATCAGCAGGAACATTCAGTACTTC. Translated: CASSFGISRNIQYF. V usage is TRBV11-2 and J usage is TRBJ2-4, with no clear D. The V end was cut by 3 bases, the J end by 7 bases, with 13 bases between. This CDR3 is built from 14 residues. Per the germline V gene, CDR1 is SGHAT and CDR2 is FQNNGV.

The chain uses TRBV12-3 or TRBV12-4 and TRBJ1-4, with unresolved D. This CDR3 spans 13 amino acids. The V gene lost 8 bases and the J gene lost 4 bases, with 11 bases spanning the gap. DNA for the CDR3: TGTGCCAGCCGGGTAGGGTTTAATGAAAAACTGTTTTTT. It translates to CASRVGFNEKLFF.

V is TRBV27 and J is TRBJ2-1, with TRBD2 matching 10 bases. CDR3 length equals 15 residues. CDR1 MNHEY and CDR2 SMNVEV come from the germline V gene (reference sequence). J lost 4 bases, V lost 2 bases, and 2 bases had no gene match. The CDR3 region is CASSLQLAGYNEQFF. The CDR3, as DNA: TGTGCCAGCAGTTTACAACTAGCGGGATACAATGAGCAGTTCTTC.

The chain combines TRBV5-1 with TRBJ2-3, with D hard to call. Germline lookup yields CDR1 SGHRS and CDR2 YFSETQ. V lost 1 base to trimming and J lost 5 bases, with 17 bases between them. The CDR3 has 16 amino acids. In nucleotides, the CDR3 is TGCGCCAGCAGCTTGATGGCTTCGAGAGTCGGAGATACGCAGTATTTT. Protein product: CASSLMASRVGDTQYF. The complete variable domain, with remaining parts taken from reference TRBV5-1 and TRBJ2-3, reads KAGVTQTPRYLIKTRGQQVTLSCSPISGHRSVSWYQQTPGQGLQFLFEYFSETQRNKGNFPGRFSGRQFSNSRSEMNVSTLELGDSALYLCASSLMASRVGDTQYFGPGTRLTVL.

The rearrangement uses TRBV6-2 or TRBV6-3 and TRBJ2-1; TRBD2 matches 9 bases. From germline, CDR1 is MNHEY and CDR2 SVGEGT. This CDR3 is built from 15 residues. V dropped 2 bases and J dropped 5; count of bases not matched to a gene: 4. CDR3 bases: TGTGCCAGCAGTTACGGGGCTAGCGGGGACAATGAGCAGTTCTTC. Translated, it gives CASSYGASGDNEQFF.

In this sample, this clonotype turned up many times. The rearrangement joins TRBV4-1 to TRBJ2-1, with D perhaps given as TRBD1 or TRBD2 (5 bases each). Trimming left V 1 base short and J 15 bases short, with 22 bases between. The CDR3 runs to 15 residues. Germline V gene data show CDR1 as MGHRA and CDR2 as YSYEKL. CDR3 nucleotides: TGCGCCAGCAGCCAAGTAGGGAATGCCGAAACGGGGCGGTTCTTC. It is translated as CASSQVGNAETGRFF.

This chain uses TRBV20-1 with TRBJ2-5; D assignment may be TRBD1 or TRBD2 (5 bases each). Per germline, CDR1 DFQATT and CDR2 SNEGSKA (reference sequence). V gave up 3 bases and J gave up 2 bases, with 13 bases separating them. The CDR3 is 14 amino acids. In DNA, the CDR3 is TGCAGTGCTAGCTCCGGGACGATACAAGAGACCCAGTACTTC. Protein sequence: CSASSGTIQETQYF.

The chain employs TRBV7-2 and TRBJ1-2; TRBD1 matches 12 bases. V lost 0 bases, J lost 6 bases, and 5 bases stayed unmatched. CDR3 length equals 16 residues. The germline V gene encodes CDR1 SGHTA and CDR2 FQGNSA. The CDR3 here is CASSLAGTGGADGYTF. In nucleotides, the CDR3 is TGTGCCAGCAGCTTAGCCGGGACAGGGGGCGCCGATGGCTACACCTTC.

The CDR3 here is CSASRTSGALTSTDTQYF. The CDR3 coding sequence is TGCAGTGCTAGCCGCACTAGCGGGGCGCTAACTAGCACAGATACGCAGTATTTT. The J gene is TRBJ2-3, the V gene TRBV20-1, with TRBD2 matching 10 bases. V was clipped by 3 bases and J by 0 bases; unmatched bases: 12. The length of the CDR3 is 18 residues. CDR1 and CDR2 (germline): DFQATT, SNEGSKA (reference sequence).

This chain joins TRBV3-1 and TRBJ2-7; possible D gene TRBD2, 6 bases. Trimming took 3 bases from V and 5 from J, leaving 14 bases between them. Germline assignment: CDR1 LGHDT and CDR2 YNNKEL (reference sequence). CDR3 size: 14 residues. The chain's CDR3 is CASSQGTGRDEQYF. DNA for the CDR3: TGTGCCAGCAGCCAGGGGACTGGAAGAGACGAGCAGTACTTC.

The chain uses TRBV10-2 and TRBJ2-7; TRBD1 matches 8 bases. Germline trimming cut 4 bases from V and 5 bases from J; bases unmatched to any gene: 10. The CDR3 contains 15 residues. The germline V gene has CDR1 WSHSY and CDR2 SAAADI. CDR3 DNA sequence: TGCGCCAGCAGTGCGGACAGGGTGGAGATTCACGAGCAGTACTTC. Protein sequence: CASSADRVEIHEQYF.

This clonotype was seen a handful of times. The rearrangement joins TRBV6-5 to TRBJ2-5; 14 nucleotides line up with TRBD2. Losses at the gene ends were 6 bases for V and 5 bases for J; bases not matched to a gene: 2. Germline V lookup: CDR1 MNHEY, CDR2 SVGAGI. The CDR3 is made up of 14 amino acids. The CDR3 DNA sequence: TGTGCCAGCAGGGGACTAGCGGGAGCTGAGACCCAGTACTTC. Translated, it gives CASRGLAGAETQYF.

Turning to this clonotype: The junction shows a germline mismatch at one end, possibly a read error. The CDR3: CVSSLSGDTQYF. The CDR3 nucleotides are TGTGTCAGCAGCTTATCAGGAGATACGCAGTATTTT. The chain employs TRBV7-3 and TRBJ2-3; D call uncertain. CDR3 length equals 12 residues. Per the germline V gene, CDR1 is SGHTA and CDR2 is FQGTGA.

The genes are TRBV5-1 and TRBJ2-2; 8 positions agree with TRBD1. Germline trimming cut 5 bases from V and 5 bases from J; bases unmatched to any gene: 8. The CDR3 length is 15 residues. Germline assignment: CDR1 SGHRS and CDR2 YFSETQ. This CDR3 is CASSPTTGGTGELFF. CDR3 nucleotides: TGCGCCAGCAGTCCGACCACAGGGGGGACCGGGGAGCTGTTTTTT.

Of note for this clonotype: Just one base apart from a much larger clone, this may be a read error. V and J are TRBV29-1 and TRBJ1-1; 11 nucleotides align to TRBD1. The CDR3 covers 13 residues. Trimming at V came to 7 bases and at J to 11 bases, leaving 12 bases not matched to a gene. Germline V CDR1 and CDR2: SQVTM, ANQGSEA. The CDR3 loop reads CSGLALGQGEAFF. CDR3 DNA sequence: TGCAGCGGCCTCGCCTTGGGACAGGGGGAGGCTTTCTTT.